This T cell receptor (beta chain) was sequenced during a study of blood T cell repertoires in COVID-19 (dated by TCRdb to the early 2020s). For the study in its entirety: Samples covering the acute and convalescent phases of COVID-19 were provided by collaborators in the United States, Italy and Spain. HLA class I and class II types, where available, came from metadata supplied by the sample provider rather than from assay-based typing. The repertoires were released in a freely available public database meant as a resource for research on the immune response to SARS-CoV-2. The dataset comprised deeply sampled blood TCRbeta repertoires from subjects exposed to, actively infected with, or recovered from COVID-19. The samples were drawn from two sources: the first 160 participants of the ongoing ImmuneRACE study, and over 950 subjects contributed by 6 global collaborators. The prospective study material was composed of cDNA or gDNA derived from T cells, B-cell-depleted T cells, or PBMCs. The sample metadata nearly always contained a de-identified subject ID, COVID-19 status, age in years and sex. Summary of the overall study and its limitations: How much clinical and demographic metadata was included differed by source and by participant, and the metadata was provided uncurated.

Collaborating institutions collected whole blood in K2EDTA tubes following their own protocols. For TCRbeta analysis, collaborator samples were shipped as frozen whole blood, as isolated PBMCs, or as DNA extracted from either sample type. A note on this clone: No cognate antigen has been identified for it. Base-call qualities are not available, and no considerably larger clone is one nucleotide away. The same CDR3 arises from other DNA sequences in this sample as well.

The immunoSEQ Assay, a bias-controlled multiplex PCR, was used to amplify TCRbeta CDR3 regions from genomic DNA. The study's processing was this. Nucleated cell counts per sample were estimated from amplification of reference gene primers within the assay. To quantify the absolute abundance of each unique TCRbeta CDR3 rearrangement, sequence reads were collapsed and filtered. For each sample, productive Simpson clonality was calculated as the square root of Simpson's diversity index over productive rearrangements. This is the immuneACCESS table as TCRdb keeps it, with only in-frame sequences that have V and J called. A part of the clones is gone; compared with another copy, unresolved V genes explain less than half, and the rest is unexplained. The DNA gave D and trimming, while V, J and clone size come from that table. The sample profile shows about 360,000 clones; approximately 77% of them were found once. The top ten hold 1.1% of the sample.

This clonotype originated in a human donor with acute or convalescent COVID-19. The donor label of this sample is uncertain. What was sequenced was peripheral blood.

DNA sequence: TGTGCCAGCAGCTTAAGGCTAGCGGGAGGGTCCTACGAGCAGTACTTC. This codes for CASSLRLAGGSYEQYF. The V gene is TRBV7-2 and the J gene is TRBJ2-7, and 12 bases in between align with TRBD2. The germline V gene encodes CDR1 SGHTA and CDR2 FQGNSA. From the cysteine through the phenylalanine, the CDR3 covers 16 amino acids. The only DNA kept is the CDR3, 48 bases in frame from the first base. Compared with germline, V lacks 2 bases and J lacks 1 base; bases without a gene match: 3. The CDR3, completed at both ends by the reference TRBV7-2 and TRBJ2-7 genes, gives the full variable domain GAGVSQSPSNKVTEKGKDVELRCDPISGHTALYWYRQSLGQGLEFLIYFQGNSAPDKSGLPSDRFSAERTGGSVSTLTIQRTQQEDSAVYLCASSLRLAGGSYEQYFGPGTRLTVT.